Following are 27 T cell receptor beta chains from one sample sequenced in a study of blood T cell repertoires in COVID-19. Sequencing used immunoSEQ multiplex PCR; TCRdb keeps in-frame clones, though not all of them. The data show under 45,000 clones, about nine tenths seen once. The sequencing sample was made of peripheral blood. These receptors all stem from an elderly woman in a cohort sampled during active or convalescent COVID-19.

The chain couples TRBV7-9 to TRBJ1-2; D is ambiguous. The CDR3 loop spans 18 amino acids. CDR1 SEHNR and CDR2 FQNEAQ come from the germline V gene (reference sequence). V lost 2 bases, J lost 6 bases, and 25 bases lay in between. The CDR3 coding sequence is TGTGCCAGCAGCTTAAATACGGGTCTGGGTCGGCCCGCCCATGGCTACACCTTC. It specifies CASSLNTGLGRPAHGYTF.

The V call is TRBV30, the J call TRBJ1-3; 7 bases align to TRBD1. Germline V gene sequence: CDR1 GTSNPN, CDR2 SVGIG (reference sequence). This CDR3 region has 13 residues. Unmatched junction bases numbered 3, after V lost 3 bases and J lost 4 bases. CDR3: CAWSRGLGNTIYF. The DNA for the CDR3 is TGTGCCTGGAGCAGGGGGTTAGGAAACACCATATATTTT.

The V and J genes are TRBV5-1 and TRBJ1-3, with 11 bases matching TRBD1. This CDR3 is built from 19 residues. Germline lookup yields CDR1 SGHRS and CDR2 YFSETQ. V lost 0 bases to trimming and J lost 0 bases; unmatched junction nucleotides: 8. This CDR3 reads CASSLGDRGYPSSGNTIYF. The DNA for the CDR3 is TGCGCCAGCAGCTTGGGGGACAGGGGGTACCCCAGCTCTGGAAACACCATATATTTT.

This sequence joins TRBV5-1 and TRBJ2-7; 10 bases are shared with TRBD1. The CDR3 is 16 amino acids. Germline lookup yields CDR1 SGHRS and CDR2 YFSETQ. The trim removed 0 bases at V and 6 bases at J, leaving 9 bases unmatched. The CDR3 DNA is TGCGCCAGCAGCTTGGCACCCGGGACAGGGGTCAGCGAGCAGTACTTC. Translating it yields CASSLAPGTGVSEQYF.

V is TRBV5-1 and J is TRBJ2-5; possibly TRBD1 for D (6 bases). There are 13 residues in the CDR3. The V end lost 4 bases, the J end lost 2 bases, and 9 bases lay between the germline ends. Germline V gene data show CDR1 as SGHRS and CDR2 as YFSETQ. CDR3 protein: CASSQDRQETQYF. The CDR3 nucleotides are TGCGCCAGCAGCCAGGACAGACAAGAGACCCAGTACTTC.

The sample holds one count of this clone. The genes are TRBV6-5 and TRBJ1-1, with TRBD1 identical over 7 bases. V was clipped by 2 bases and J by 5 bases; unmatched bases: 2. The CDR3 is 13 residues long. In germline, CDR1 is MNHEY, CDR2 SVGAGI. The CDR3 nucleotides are TGTGCCAGCAGTTACCTGACAGGGACTGAAGCTTTCTTT. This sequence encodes CASSYLTGTEAFF.

The CDR3 region has the DNA TGCGCCAGCAGCTCCTCCGGGACTAGCGGGACAGGGGAGCTGTTTTTT. Translating it yields CASSSSGTSGTGELFF. The chain uses TRBV5-1 and TRBJ2-2, with TRBD2 matching over 13 bases. V shed 3 bases and J 8 bases; nucleotides not matched to a gene: 7. This CDR3 is built from 16 residues. Germline assignment: CDR1 SGHRS and CDR2 YFSETQ. The full variable domain, completed using reference TRBV5-1 and TRBJ2-2, is KAGVTQTPRYLIKTRGQQVTLSCSPISGHRSVSWYQQTPGQGLQFLFEYFSETQRNKGNFPGRFSGRQFSNSRSEMNVSTLELGDSALYLCASSSSGTSGTGELFFGEGSRLTVL.

The CDR3 sequence is CATSRTGYDNQPQHF. CDR3 nucleotide sequence: TGTGCCACCAGCAGGACCGGGTATGACAATCAGCCCCAGCATTTT. This chain links TRBV15 with TRBJ1-5; D remains ambiguous. Germline V lookup: CDR1 LNHNV, CDR2 YYDKDF (reference sequence). The CDR3 is 15 amino acids. V lost 3 bases and J lost 3, with 12 bases in between.

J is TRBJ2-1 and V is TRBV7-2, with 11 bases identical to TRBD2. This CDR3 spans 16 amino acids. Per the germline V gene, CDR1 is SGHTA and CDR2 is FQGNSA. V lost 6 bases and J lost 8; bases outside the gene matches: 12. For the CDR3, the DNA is TGTGCCAGCAGATGGGGTCGTAGCGGGGGGGCCTATGAGCAGTTCTTC. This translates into CASRWGRSGGAYEQFF.

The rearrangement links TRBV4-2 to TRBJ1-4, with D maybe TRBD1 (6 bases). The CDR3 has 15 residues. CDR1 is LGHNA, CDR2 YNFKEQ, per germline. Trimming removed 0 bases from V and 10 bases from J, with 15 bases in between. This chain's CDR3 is CASSQDVGGAAKLFF. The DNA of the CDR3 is TGTGCCAGCAGCCAAGATGTCGGGGGGGCTGCAAAACTGTTTTTT.

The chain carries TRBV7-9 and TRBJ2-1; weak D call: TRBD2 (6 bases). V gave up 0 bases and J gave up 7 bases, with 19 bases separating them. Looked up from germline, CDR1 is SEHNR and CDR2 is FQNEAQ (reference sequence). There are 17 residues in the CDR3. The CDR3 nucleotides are TGTGCCAGCAGCTTAGCACAATCTAACGGGAGCAGGAATGAGCAGTTCTTC. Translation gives CASSLAQSNGSRNEQFF. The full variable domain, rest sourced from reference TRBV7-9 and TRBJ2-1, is DTGVSQNPRHKITKRGQNVTFRCDPISEHNRLYWYRQTLGQGPEFLTYFQNEAQLEKSRLLSDRFSAERPKGSFSTLEIQRTEQGDSAMYLCASSLAQSNGSRNEQFFGPGTRLTVL.

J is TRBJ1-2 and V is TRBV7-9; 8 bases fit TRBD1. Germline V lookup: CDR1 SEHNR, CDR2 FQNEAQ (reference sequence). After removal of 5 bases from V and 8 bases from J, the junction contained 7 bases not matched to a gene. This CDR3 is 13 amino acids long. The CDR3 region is CASSPGQGPGYTF. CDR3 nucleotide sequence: TGTGCCAGCAGCCCAGGACAGGGACCGGGCTACACCTTC.

The CDR3: CASSLTRERGGLGEQFF. Here the CDR3 DNA reads TGTGCCAGCAGCTTAACGAGGGAGCGGGGGGGCCTCGGTGAGCAGTTCTTC. The V and J genes are TRBV7-3 and TRBJ2-1; 10 nucleotides match TRBD2. Germline V gene lookup returns CDR1 SGHTA and CDR2 FQGTGA. The CDR3 loop spans 17 amino acids. The V and J ends lost 0 bases and 9 bases, in that order; junction bases with no gene match: 11.

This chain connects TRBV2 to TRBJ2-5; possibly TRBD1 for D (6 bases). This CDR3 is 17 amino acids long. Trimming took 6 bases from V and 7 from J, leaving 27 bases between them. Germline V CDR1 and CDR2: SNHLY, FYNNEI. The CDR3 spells CASSATSGTIWQATQYF. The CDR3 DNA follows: TGTGCCAGCAGCGCAACCTCCGGGACAATATGGCAGGCGACCCAGTACTTC.

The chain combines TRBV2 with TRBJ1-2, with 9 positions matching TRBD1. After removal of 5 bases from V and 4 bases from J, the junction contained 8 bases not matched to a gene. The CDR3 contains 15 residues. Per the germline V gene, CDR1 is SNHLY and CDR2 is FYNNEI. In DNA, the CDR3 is TGTGCCAGCAGTCCCGACAGGGGGTCTCTCTATGGCTACACCTTC. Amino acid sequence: CASSPDRGSLYGYTF.

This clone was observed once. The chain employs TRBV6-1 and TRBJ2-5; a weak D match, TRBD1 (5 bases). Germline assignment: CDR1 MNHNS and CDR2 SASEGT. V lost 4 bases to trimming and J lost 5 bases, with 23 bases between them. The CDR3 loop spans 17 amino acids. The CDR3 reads CASSAGWTLKLQETQYF. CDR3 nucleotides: TGTGCCAGCAGTGCAGGATGGACACTGAAACTTCAGGAGACCCAGTACTTC.

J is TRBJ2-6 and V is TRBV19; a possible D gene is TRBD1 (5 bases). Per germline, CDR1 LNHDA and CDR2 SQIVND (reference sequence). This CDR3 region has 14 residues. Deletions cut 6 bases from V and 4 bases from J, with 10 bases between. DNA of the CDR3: TGTGCCAGTAGCCAGGGTGGAGGGGCCAACGTCCTGACTTTC. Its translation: CASSQGGGANVLTF.

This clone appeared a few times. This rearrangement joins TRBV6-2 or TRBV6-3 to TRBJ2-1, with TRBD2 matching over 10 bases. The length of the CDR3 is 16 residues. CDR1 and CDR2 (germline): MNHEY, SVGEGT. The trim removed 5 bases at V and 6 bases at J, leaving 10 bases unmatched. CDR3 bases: TGTGCCAGCAGTACCCAAAGCGGGAGGGCCTTCAATGAGCAGTTCTTC. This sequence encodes CASSTQSGRAFNEQFF.

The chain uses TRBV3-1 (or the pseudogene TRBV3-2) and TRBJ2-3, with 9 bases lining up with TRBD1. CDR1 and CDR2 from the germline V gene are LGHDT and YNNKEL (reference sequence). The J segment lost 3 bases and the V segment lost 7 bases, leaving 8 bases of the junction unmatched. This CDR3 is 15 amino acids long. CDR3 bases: TGTGCCAGCACCCCGGGACAGGGCGCTACAGATACGCAGTATTTT. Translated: CASTPGQGATDTQYF.

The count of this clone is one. The CDR3 region is CASSLGYRQGGETQYF. The CDR3 nucleotides read TGTGCCAGCAGCTTAGGCTACCGACAGGGCGGGGAGACCCAGTACTTC. The chain combines TRBV11-3 with TRBJ2-5, with TRBD1 matching over 7 bases. The V gene end was trimmed by 1 base and the J gene end by 5 bases; junction bases not matched to a gene: 10. The CDR3 spans 16 residues. Germline V CDR1 and CDR2: SGHNT, YENEEA.

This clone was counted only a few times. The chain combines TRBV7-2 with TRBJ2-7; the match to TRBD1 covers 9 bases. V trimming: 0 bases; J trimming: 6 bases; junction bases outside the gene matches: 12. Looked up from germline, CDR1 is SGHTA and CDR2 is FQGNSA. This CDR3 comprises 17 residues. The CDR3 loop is CASSLAGGTGRIGEQYF. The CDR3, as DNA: TGTGCCAGCAGCTTAGCGGGGGGGACAGGGAGGATTGGCGAGCAGTACTTC. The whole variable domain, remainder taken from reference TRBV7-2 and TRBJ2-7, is GAGVSQSPSNKVTEKGKDVELRCDPISGHTALYWYRQSLGQGLEFLIYFQGNSAPDKSGLPSDRFSAERTGGSVSTLTIQRTQQEDSAVYLCASSLAGGTGRIGEQYFGPGTRLTVT.

The CDR3 here is CASSLTGHSYNEQFF. In DNA, the CDR3 is TGTGCCAGCAGTCTTACAGGGCACTCCTACAATGAGCAGTTCTTC. The chain employs TRBV6-2 or TRBV6-3 and TRBJ2-1, with D tentatively TRBD1 (6 bases). The CDR3 runs to 15 residues. The V gene's germline CDR1 is MNHEY and CDR2 SVGEGT. The ends were cut back, 5 bases at V and 0 bases at J, with 11 bases in the middle.

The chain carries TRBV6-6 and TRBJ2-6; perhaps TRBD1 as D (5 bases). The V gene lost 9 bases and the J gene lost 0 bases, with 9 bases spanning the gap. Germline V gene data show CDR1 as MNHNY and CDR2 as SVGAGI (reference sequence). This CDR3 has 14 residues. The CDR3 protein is CASERGSGANVLTF. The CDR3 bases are TGTGCCAGTGAAAGGGGCTCTGGGGCCAACGTCCTGACTTTC.

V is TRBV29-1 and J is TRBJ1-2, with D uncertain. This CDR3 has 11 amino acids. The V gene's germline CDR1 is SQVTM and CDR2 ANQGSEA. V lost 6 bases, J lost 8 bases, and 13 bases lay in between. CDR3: CSVEEGRGYTF. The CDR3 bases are TGCAGCGTCGAGGAAGGGAGAGGCTACACCTTC.

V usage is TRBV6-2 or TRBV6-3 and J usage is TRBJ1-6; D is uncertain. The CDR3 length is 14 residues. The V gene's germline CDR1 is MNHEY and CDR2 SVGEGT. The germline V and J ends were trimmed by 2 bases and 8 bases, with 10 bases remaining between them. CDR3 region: CASSYGRTDSPLHF. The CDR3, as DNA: TGTGCCAGCAGTTACGGGAGGACGGATTCACCCCTCCACTTT.

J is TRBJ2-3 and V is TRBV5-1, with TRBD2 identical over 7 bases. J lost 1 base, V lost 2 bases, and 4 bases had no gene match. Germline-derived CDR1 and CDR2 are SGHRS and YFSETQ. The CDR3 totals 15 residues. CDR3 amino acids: CASSFLSGGTDTQYF. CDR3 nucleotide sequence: TGCGCCAGCAGCTTTTTGAGCGGGGGCACAGATACGCAGTATTTT.

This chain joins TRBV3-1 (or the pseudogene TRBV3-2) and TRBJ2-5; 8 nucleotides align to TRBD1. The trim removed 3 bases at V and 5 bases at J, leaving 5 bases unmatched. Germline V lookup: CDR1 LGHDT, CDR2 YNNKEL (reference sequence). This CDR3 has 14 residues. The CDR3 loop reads CASSQHTGGETQYF. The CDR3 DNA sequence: TGTGCCAGCAGCCAGCATACAGGGGGGGAGACCCAGTACTTC.